This TCR beta chain was identified during a study of early T cells in non-severe SARS-CoV-2 infection. TCRdb passed the 5' RACE reads through MiXCR, listing each CDR3 protein once. The repertoire holds 68,000 or so distinct CDR3 sequences, with 11% as singletons. The CDR3 totals 15 residues. Deletions cut 2 bases from V and 6 bases from J, with 17 bases between. Germline V gives CDR1 SGDLS, CDR2 YYNGEE. The receptor was derived from an adult who was a healthcare worker with PCR-confirmed SARS-CoV-2 infection or an uninfected control (not recorded which). V usage is TRBV9 and J usage is TRBJ1-1; D might be TRBD1 (6 bases). The sample was whole blood. The CDR3 reads CASSVSGTGASEAFF. CDR3 DNA: TGTGCCAGCAGCGTCTCTGGGACGGGGGCTTCTGAAGCTTTCTTT.